This entry lists 17 T cell receptor beta chains sequenced from one sample in a study of identical twins. TCRdb processed the 5' RACE reads anew with MiXCR; each CDR3 protein has one entry. The data show around 650,000 distinct CDR3 sequences, 7.1% seen once. These data also formed part of another study, on yellow fever vaccine responses in identical twins.

Sequenced: PBMCs. These receptors were taken from a woman aged 18 to 35 in good health.

This clonotype has just a few counts. The chain couples TRBV20-1 to TRBJ2-1, with D perhaps TRBD2 (6 bases). V was shortened by 0 bases and J by 4 bases, with 13 bases between the two germline ends. The length of the CDR3 is 15 residues. Germline values: CDR1 DFQATT, CDR2 SNEGSKA (reference sequence). The CDR3 DNA reads TGCAGTGCTAGAGACGTCTGGGGGGTTTACAATGAGCAGTTCTTC. It translates to CSARDVWGVYNEQFF.

This clonotype was picked up many times. This chain connects TRBV7-9 to TRBJ2-7; D gene unclear. V was pared by 6 bases and J by 2 bases, with 11 bases between. Germline CDR1 is SEHNR and CDR2 is FQNEAQ (reference sequence). The CDR3 has 13 residues. The CDR3 loop reads CASSSDGTYEQYV. CDR3 bases: TGTGCCAGCAGTTCCGACGGAACCTACGAGCAGTACGTC.

On this clonotype: This clone may be a read error of a much larger clone one base away. The V and J genes are TRBV12-3 or TRBV12-4 and TRBJ2-5; 9 bases line up with TRBD1. This CDR3 spans 17 amino acids. The CDR3 DNA follows: TGTACCAGCAGTTCCGTTAGGGGACAGGGAGTAAAGGGGACCCAGTACTTC. Amino acids: CTSSSVRGQGVKGTQYF.

The chain recombines TRBV7-2 with TRBJ2-4; TRBD2 is a possible D gene (5 bases). The germline CDR1 and CDR2 sequences are SGHTA and FQGNSA. Between the trimmed V and J ends, which lost 4 bases and 1 base, there was a span of 11 bases. The CDR3 spans 15 residues. CDR3 nucleotide sequence: TGTGCCAGCAGCTCCCCGAGGGTCGCCAAAAACATTCAGTACTTC. Protein product: CASSSPRVAKNIQYF.

This clonotype was counted ten times or more. The CDR3 protein is CASSLVGATTDTQYF. CDR3 bases: TGCGCCAGCAGCTTGGTGGGCGCTACCACAGATACGCAGTATTTT. This chain connects TRBV5-1 to TRBJ2-3; the D is unclear. This CDR3 has 15 amino acids. Germline V gives CDR1 SGHRS, CDR2 YFSETQ. With 0 bases removed from V and 2 bases from J, the gap between germline ends came to 10 bases.

The chain couples TRBV29-1 to TRBJ2-3; D gene uncertain. Germline values: CDR1 SQVTM, CDR2 ANQGSEA. V was pared by 2 bases and J by 1 base, with 10 bases between. This CDR3 is 14 amino acids long. The CDR3 loop is CSVEKGIGTDTQYF. The CDR3 bases are TGCAGCGTTGAAAAGGGTATTGGCACAGATACGCAGTATTTT.

The chain combines TRBV3-1 with TRBJ1-4, with D possibly matching TRBD1 (5 bases). Trimming stripped 0 bases from V and 10 bases from J, with 15 bases between. The CDR3 sequence is 15 residues long. CDR1 LGHDT and CDR2 YNNKEL come from the germline V gene (reference sequence). DNA for the CDR3: TGTGCCAGCAGCCAAGATACCGGGGGAATTGGAAAACTGTTTTTT. It codes for CASSQDTGGIGKLFF.

This clonotype occurred many times. V usage is TRBV5-1 and J usage is TRBJ2-1, with TRBD2 matching over 11 bases. Losses at the gene ends were 4 bases for V and 7 bases for J; bases not matched to a gene: 10. This CDR3 comprises 16 residues. Germline values: CDR1 SGHRS, CDR2 YFSETQ. The CDR3 spells CASSPGTSGGRNEQFF. The CDR3 DNA reads TGCGCCAGCAGCCCCGGGACTAGCGGAGGCAGGAATGAGCAGTTCTTC.

This clonotype was seen ten or more times. In DNA form, the CDR3 reads TGTGCCACCAGCGGGGGATTTGCGGGAGACGACAATGAGCAGTTCTTC. Encoded protein: CATSGGFAGDDNEQFF. The V gene is TRBV15, the J gene TRBJ2-1; 7 bases are a match to TRBD2. This CDR3 comprises 16 residues. V shed 5 bases, J shed 5 bases, and the junction held 12 bases outside the gene matches. CDR1 is LNHNV and CDR2 is YYDKDF in the germline V gene (reference sequence).

This chain connects TRBV4-1 to TRBJ2-7; 8 nucleotides align to TRBD2. This CDR3 spans 15 amino acids. CDR1 is MGHRA and CDR2 is YSYEKL in the germline V gene. The trim removed 6 bases at V and 3 bases at J, leaving 10 bases unmatched. The CDR3 sequence is CASSQISGMGYEQYF. CDR3 nucleotide sequence: TGCGCCAGCAGTCAAATTAGCGGGATGGGCTACGAGCAGTACTTC.

In this sample, this clonotype turned up a few times. The CDR3 DNA reads as TGTGCCAGCAGTTACGGGGGAAGTCTACTTTATGGCTACACCTTC. This translates into CASSYGGSLLYGYTF. The J gene is TRBJ1-2, the V gene TRBV6-5; the D gene is possibly TRBD1 (5 bases). V lost 2 bases, J lost 5 bases, and 15 bases lay in between. Looked up from germline, CDR1 is MNHEY and CDR2 is SVGAGI. This CDR3 is 15 amino acids long.

CDR3 loop: CAASGTGTDTQYF. CDR3 sequence (DNA): TGTGCCGCTAGCGGGACGGGCACAGATACGCAGTATTTT. This chain uses TRBV10-3 with TRBJ2-3, with TRBD2 matching 9 bases. V gave up 11 bases and J gave up 1 base; unmatched junction bases: 4. The CDR3 sequence is 13 residues long. Germline lookup yields CDR1 ENHRY and CDR2 SYGVKD.

V usage is TRBV12-3 or TRBV12-4 and J usage is TRBJ1-1; no definite D call. Trimming shortened V by 7 bases and J by 10 bases, and 13 bases separated the two germline ends. This CDR3 spans 11 amino acids. The chain's CDR3 is CASTIASVAFF. The CDR3 bases are TGTGCCAGCACCATCGCCTCGGTAGCTTTCTTT.

This clonotype has ten or more counts. The gene calls are TRBV12-3 or TRBV12-4 and TRBJ1-1, with unresolved D. The CDR3 has 11 residues. V was pared by 6 bases and J by 0 bases, with 2 bases between. CDR3: CASRMNTEAFF. The CDR3 DNA reads as TGTGCCAGCAGGATGAACACTGAAGCTTTCTTT.

This clonotype showed up many times. The V gene is TRBV4-1, the J gene TRBJ1-1; D is unresolved. V dropped 0 bases and J dropped 5 bases, with 10 bases sitting between them. Germline V lookup: CDR1 MGHRA, CDR2 YSYEKL. CDR3 length: 14 amino acids. CDR3 region: CASSQDRFRTEAFF. Here the CDR3 DNA reads TGCGCCAGCAGCCAAGATAGATTTAGGACTGAAGCTTTCTTT.

The rearrangement joins TRBV20-1 to TRBJ2-1; 8 bases agree with TRBD2. The CDR3 has 14 amino acids. Trimming removed 3 bases from V and 3 bases from J; junction bases left unmatched: 4. Germline values: CDR1 DFQATT, CDR2 SNEGSKA (reference sequence). The CDR3 DNA follows: TGCAGTGCTAGCGGGGGGGCTCACTACAATGAGCAGTTCTTC. Translating it yields CSASGGAHYNEQFF.

This clonotype was seen repeatedly, ten times or more. The chain joins TRBV20-1 to TRBJ2-1; 7 nucleotides align to TRBD2. From germline, CDR1 is DFQATT and CDR2 SNEGSKA (reference sequence). Trimming cost V 1 base and J 3 bases; bases outside gene matches: 6. This CDR3 has 15 residues. The CDR3 DNA is TGCAGTGCTAGAGGAAAGGGCGGGAGCTACAATGAGCAGTTCTTC. Its translation: CSARGKGGSYNEQFF.